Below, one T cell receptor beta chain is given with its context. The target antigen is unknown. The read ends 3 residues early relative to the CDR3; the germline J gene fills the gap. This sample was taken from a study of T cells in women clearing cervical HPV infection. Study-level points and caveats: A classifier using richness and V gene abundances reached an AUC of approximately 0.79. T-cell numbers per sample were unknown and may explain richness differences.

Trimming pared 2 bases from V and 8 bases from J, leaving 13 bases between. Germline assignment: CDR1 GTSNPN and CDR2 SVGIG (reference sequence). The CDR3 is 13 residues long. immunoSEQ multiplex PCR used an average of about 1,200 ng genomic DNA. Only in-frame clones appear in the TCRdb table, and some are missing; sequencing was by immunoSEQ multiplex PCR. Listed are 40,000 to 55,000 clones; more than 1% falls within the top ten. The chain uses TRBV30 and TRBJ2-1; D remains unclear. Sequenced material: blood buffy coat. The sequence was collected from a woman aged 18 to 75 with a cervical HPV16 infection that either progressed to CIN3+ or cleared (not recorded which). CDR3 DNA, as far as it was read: TGTGCCTGGAGTTCCCTGAGGTTCGATGAG. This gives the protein CAWSSLRFDE. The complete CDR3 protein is CAWSSLRFDEQFF.